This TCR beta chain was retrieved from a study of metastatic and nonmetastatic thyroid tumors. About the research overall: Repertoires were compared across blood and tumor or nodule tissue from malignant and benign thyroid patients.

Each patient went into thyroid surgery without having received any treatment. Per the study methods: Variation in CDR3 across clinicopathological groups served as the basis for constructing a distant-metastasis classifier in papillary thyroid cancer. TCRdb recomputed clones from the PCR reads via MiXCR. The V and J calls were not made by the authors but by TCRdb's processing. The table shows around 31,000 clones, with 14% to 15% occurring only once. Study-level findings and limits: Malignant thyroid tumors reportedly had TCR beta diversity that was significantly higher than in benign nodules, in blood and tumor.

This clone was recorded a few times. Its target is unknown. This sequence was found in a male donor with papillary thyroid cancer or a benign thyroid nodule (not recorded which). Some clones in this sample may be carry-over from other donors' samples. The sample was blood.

The CDR3 spells CASINRCYNEQFF. The CDR3 bases are TGTGCCAGCATCAACCGGTGCTACAATGAGCAGTTCTTC. J is TRBJ2-1 and V is TRBV12-3 or TRBV12-4, with D hard to call. CDR3 length equals 13 residues. Trimming pared 7 bases from V and 3 bases from J, leaving 10 bases between.